This T cell receptor beta chain was identified in a study of T cells in Graves' hyperthyroidism and ophthalmopathy. Findings and caveats of the study: Patients with ophthalmopathy were separated from those with stable hyperthyroidism by a 13 V-J model.

Diagnoses were made from clinical symptoms, serum measures (thyroxine and TRAb), thyroid ultrasound and orbital computed tomography. It was 8 to 10 ml of fresh peripheral blood that supplied the PBMCs. Deletions cut 3 bases from V and 1 base from J, with 19 bases between. This CDR3 is built from 17 residues. Regions amplified from RNA transcripts were the TCR beta CDR3 regions. TCR CDR3 regions were first amplified by RT-PCR with HTBI primers. MiXCR, run by TCRdb on the multiplex PCR reads, gives a single entry per CDR3 protein. The repertoire has hundreds of thousands of distinct CDR3 sequences, about 15% of them found once; the top ten carry 20% to 25%. Ten or more counts support this clonotype. Its antigen is unknown.

The V gene is TRBV12-3 or TRBV12-4, the J gene TRBJ2-7; D may match TRBD1 or TRBD2 (5 bases each). This TCR was sampled from a woman younger than 45 with Graves' hyperthyroidism. Sequences were obtained from blood. Written as DNA, the CDR3 is TGTGCCAGCAGTTTGATTAACTGGGGCAGGGAGTCCTACGAGCAGTACTTC. It yields the protein CASSLINWGRESYEQYF.